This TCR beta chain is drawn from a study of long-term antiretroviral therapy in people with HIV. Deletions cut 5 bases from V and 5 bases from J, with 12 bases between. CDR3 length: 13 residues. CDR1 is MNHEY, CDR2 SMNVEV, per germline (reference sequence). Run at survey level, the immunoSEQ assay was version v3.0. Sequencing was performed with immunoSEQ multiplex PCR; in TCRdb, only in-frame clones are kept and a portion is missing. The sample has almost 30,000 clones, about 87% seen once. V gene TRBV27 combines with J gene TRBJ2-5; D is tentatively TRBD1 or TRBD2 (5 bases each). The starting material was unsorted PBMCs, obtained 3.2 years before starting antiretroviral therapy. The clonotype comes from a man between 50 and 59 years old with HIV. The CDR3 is CASSHRDGETQYF. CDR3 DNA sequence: TGTGCCAGCAGTCACCGGGACGGGGAGACCCAGTACTTC.